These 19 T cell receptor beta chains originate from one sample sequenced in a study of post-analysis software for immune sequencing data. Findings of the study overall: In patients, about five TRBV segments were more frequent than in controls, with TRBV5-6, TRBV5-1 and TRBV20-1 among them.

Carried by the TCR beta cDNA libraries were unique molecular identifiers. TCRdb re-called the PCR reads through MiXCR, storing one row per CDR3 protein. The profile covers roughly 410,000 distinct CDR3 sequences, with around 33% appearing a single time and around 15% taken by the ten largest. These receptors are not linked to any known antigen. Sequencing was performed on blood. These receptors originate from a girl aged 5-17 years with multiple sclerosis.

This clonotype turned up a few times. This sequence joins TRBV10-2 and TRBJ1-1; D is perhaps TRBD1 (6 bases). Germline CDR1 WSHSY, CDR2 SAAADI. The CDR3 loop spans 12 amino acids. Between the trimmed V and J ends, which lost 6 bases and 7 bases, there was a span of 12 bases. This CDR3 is CASRDSRNEAFF. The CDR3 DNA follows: TGCGCCAGCAGGGACAGTCGGAATGAAGCTTTCTTT.

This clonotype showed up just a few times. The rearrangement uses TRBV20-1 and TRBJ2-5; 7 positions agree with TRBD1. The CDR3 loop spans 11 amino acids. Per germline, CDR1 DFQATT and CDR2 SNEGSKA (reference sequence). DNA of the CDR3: TGCAGCGCTGGACAGGAAGAGACCCAGTACTTC. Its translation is CSAGQEETQYF.

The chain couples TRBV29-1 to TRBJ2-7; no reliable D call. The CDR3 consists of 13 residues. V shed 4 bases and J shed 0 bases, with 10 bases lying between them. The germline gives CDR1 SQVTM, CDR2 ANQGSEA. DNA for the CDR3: TGCAGCGTTGCGGGCGATGCCTCCTACGAGCAGTACTTC. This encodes CSVAGDASYEQYF.

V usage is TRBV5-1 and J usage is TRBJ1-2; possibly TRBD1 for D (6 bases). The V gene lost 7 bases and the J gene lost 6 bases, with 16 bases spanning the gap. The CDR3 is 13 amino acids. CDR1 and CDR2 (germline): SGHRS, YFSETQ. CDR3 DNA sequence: TGCGCCAGCCGCAGAACGGACAGAAATGGCTACACCTTC. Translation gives CASRRTDRNGYTF.

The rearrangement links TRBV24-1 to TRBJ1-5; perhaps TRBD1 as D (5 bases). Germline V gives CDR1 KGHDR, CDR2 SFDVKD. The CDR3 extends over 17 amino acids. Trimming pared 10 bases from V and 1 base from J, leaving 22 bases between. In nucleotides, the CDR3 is TGTGCCACTCACATTAGCCCCCAGGGCAAGAGCAATCAGCCCCAGCATTTT. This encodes CATHISPQGKSNQPQHF.

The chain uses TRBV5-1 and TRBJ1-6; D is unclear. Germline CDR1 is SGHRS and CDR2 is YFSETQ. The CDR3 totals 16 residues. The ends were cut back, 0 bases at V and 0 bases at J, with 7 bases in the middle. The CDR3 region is CASSLGDSSYNSPLHF. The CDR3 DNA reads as TGCGCCAGCAGCTTGGGCGATAGCTCCTATAATTCACCCCTCCACTTT. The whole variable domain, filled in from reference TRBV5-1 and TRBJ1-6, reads KAGVTQTPRYLIKTRGQQVTLSCSPISGHRSVSWYQQTPGQGLQFLFEYFSETQRNKGNFPGRFSGRQFSNSRSEMNVSTLELGDSALYLCASSLGDSSYNSPLHFGNGTRLTVT.

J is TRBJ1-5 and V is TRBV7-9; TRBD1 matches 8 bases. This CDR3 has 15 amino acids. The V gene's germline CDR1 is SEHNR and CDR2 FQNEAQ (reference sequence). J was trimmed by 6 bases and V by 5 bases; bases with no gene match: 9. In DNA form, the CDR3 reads TGTGCCAGCAGCCGGGACAGGATGGGAGCTCAGCCCCAGCATTTT. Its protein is CASSRDRMGAQPQHF.

In nucleotides, the CDR3 is TGCGCCAGCAGCTTGGCCGGGGGGGACTATGGCTACACCTTC. Its protein product is CASSLAGGDYGYTF. The gene calls are TRBV5-1 and TRBJ1-2, with a possible D match to TRBD1 (5 bases). V lost 0 bases, J lost 3 bases, and 9 bases lay in between. This CDR3 comprises 14 residues. CDR1 and CDR2 from the germline V gene are SGHRS and YFSETQ.

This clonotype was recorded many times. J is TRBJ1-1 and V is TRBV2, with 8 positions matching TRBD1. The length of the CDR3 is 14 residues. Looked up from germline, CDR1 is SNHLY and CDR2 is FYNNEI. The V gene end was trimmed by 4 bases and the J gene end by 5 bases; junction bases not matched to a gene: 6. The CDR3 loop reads CASSVLQGGTEAFF. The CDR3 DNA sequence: TGTGCCAGCAGTGTATTACAGGGGGGGACTGAAGCTTTCTTT.

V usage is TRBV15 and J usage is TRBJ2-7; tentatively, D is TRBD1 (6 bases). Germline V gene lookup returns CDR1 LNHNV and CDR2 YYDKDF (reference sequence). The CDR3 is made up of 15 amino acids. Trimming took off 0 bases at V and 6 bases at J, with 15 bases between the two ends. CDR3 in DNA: TGTGCCACCAGCAGAGATCCGGACAGCTCTATCGAGCAGTACTTC. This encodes CATSRDPDSSIEQYF.

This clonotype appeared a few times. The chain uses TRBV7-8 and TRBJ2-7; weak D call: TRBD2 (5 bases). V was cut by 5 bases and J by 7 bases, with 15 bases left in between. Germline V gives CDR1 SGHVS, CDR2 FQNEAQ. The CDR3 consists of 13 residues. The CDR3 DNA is TGTGCCAGCAGCCCACGGGCCGCGGGTGAGCAGTACTTC. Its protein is CASSPRAAGEQYF.

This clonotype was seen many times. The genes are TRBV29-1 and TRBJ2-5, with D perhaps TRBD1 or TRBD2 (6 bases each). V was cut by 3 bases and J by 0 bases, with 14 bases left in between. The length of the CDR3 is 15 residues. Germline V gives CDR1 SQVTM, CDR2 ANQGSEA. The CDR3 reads CSVDPGGADQETQYF. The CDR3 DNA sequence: TGCAGCGTTGACCCCGGGGGCGCGGACCAAGAGACCCAGTACTTC.

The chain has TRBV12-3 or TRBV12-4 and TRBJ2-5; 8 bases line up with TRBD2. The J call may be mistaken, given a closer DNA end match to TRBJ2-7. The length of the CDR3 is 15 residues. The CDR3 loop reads CASSLRGVAGREQYF. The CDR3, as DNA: TGTGCCAGCAGTTTACGGGGTGTAGCGGGGCGCGAGCAGTACTTC.

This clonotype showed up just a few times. CDR3 sequence (DNA): TGTGCCAGCAGTGACAGGGGGCAATTCTCCTATAATTCACCCCTCCACTTT. This sequence encodes CASSDRGQFSYNSPLHF. V usage is TRBV27 and J usage is TRBJ1-6; 10 bases map to TRBD1. The CDR3 has 17 residues. Germline V gene sequence: CDR1 MNHEY, CDR2 SMNVEV (reference sequence). The trim removed 5 bases at V and 0 bases at J, leaving 4 bases unmatched.

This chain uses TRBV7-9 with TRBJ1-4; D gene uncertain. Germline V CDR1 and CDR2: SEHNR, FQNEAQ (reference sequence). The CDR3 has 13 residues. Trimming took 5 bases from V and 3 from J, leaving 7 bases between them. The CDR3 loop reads CASSPESNEKLFF. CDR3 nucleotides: TGTGCCAGCAGCCCCGAGTCTAATGAAAAACTGTTTTTT. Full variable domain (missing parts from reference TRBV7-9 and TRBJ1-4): DTGVSQNPRHKITKRGQNVTFRCDPISEHNRLYWYRQTLGQGPEFLTYFQNEAQLEKSRLLSDRFSAERPKGSFSTLEIQRTEQGDSAMYLCASSPESNEKLFFGSGTQLSVL.

The CDR3 sequence: CASSPQPYNSPLHF. In DNA form, the CDR3 reads TGCGCCAGCAGCCCCCAACCGTATAATTCACCCCTCCACTTT. The rearrangement uses TRBV4-1 and TRBJ1-6; D not resolved. The CDR3 runs to 14 residues. CDR1 and CDR2 from the germline V gene are MGHRA and YSYEKL. Trimming removed 4 bases at V and 4 bases at J, with 8 bases between.

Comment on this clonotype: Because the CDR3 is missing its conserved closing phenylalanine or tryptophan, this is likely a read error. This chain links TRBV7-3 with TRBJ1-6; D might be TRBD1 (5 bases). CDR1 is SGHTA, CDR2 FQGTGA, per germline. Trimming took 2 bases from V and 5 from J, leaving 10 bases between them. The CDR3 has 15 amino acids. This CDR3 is CASSLQGGDNSPLHC. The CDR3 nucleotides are TGTGCCAGCAGCTTACAGGGAGGGGATAATTCACCCCTCCACTGT.

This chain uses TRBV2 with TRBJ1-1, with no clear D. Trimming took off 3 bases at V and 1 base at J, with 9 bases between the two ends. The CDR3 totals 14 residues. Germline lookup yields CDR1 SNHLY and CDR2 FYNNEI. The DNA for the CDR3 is TGTGCCAGCAGTGAGGCCGCGCGGAACACTGAAGCTTTCTTT. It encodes CASSEAARNTEAFF.

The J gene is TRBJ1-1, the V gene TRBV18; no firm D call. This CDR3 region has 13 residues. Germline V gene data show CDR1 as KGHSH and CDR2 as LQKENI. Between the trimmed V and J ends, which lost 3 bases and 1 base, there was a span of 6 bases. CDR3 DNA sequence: TGTGCCAGCTCACCTTTGGAGAACACTGAAGCTTTCTTT. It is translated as CASSPLENTEAFF.